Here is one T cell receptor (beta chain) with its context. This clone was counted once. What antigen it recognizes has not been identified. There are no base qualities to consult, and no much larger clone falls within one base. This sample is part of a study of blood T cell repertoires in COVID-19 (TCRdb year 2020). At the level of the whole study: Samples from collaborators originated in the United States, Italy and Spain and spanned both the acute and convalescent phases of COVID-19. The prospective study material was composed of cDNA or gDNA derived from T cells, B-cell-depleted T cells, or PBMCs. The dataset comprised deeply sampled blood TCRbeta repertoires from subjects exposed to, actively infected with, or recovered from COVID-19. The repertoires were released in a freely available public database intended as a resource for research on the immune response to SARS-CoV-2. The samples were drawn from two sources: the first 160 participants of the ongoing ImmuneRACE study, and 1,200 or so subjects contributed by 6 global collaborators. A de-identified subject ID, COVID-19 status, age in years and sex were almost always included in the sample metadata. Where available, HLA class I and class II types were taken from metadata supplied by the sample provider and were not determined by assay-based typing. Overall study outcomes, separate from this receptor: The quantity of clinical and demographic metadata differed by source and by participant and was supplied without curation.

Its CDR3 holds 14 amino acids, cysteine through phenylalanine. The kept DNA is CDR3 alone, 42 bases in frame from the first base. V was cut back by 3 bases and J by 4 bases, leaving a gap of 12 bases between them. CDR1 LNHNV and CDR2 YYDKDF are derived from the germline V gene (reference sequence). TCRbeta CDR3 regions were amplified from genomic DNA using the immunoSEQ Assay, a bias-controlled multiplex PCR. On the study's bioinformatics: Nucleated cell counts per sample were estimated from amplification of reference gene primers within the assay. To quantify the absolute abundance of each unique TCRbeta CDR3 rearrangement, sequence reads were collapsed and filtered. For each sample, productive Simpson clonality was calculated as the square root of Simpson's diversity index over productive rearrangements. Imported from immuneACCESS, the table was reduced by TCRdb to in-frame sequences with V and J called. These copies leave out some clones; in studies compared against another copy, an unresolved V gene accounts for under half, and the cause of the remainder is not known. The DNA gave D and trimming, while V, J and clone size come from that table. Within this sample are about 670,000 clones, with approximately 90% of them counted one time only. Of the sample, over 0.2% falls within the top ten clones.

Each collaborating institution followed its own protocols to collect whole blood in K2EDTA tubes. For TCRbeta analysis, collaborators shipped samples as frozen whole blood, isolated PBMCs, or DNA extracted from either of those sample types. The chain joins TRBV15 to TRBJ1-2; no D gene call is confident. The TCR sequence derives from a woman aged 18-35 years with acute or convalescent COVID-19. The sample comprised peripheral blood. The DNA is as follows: TGTGCCACCAGCAGGGGCCGGGAGACCTATGGCTACACCTTC. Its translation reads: CATSRGRETYGYTF.